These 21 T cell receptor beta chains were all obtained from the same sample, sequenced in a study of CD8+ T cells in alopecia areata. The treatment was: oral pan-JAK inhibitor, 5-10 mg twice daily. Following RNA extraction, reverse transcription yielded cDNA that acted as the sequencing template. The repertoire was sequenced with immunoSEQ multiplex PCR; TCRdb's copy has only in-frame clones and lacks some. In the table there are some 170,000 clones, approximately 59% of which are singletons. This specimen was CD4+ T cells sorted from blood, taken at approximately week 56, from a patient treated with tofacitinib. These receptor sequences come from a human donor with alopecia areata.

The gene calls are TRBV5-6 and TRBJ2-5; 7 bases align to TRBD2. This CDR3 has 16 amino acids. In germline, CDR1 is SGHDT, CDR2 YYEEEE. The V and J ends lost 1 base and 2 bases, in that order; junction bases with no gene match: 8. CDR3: CASSLWWRGWQETQYF. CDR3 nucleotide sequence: TGTGCCAGCAGCTTGTGGTGGCGGGGGTGGCAAGAGACCCAGTACTTC.

The CDR3 loop reads CASSIPGLQETQYF. Written as DNA, the CDR3 is TGTGCCAGCAGTATACCGGGACTCCAAGAGACCCAGTACTTC. The V and J genes are TRBV25-1 and TRBJ2-5, with D possibly TRBD2 on 6 matching bases. The CDR3 runs to 14 residues. Germline V CDR1 and CDR2: MGHDK, SYGVNS. V was clipped by 5 bases and J by 1 base, with 11 bases between them.

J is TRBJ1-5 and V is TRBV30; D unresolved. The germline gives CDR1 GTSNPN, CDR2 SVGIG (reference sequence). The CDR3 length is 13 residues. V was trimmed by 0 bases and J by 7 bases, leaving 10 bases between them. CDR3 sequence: CAWSVQDGQPQHF. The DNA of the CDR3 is TGTGCCTGGAGTGTCCAAGACGGCCAGCCCCAGCATTTT.

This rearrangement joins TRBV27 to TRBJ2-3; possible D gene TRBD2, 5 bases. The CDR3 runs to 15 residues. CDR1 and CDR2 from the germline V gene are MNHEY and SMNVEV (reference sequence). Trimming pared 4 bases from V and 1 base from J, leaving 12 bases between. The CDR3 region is CASSSPPRGTDTQYF. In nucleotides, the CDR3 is TGTGCCAGCAGTTCCCCCCCGAGGGGCACAGATACGCAGTATTTT.

This chain's CDR3 is CASSSGTGTYEQYF. The DNA for the CDR3 is TGTGCCAGCAGCTCCGGGACAGGGACCTACGAGCAGTACTTC. The rearrangement links TRBV7-8 to TRBJ2-7; TRBD1 matches at 9 bases. Per the germline V gene, CDR1 is SGHVS and CDR2 is FQNEAQ. J was trimmed by 2 bases and V by 4 bases; bases with no gene match: 3. This CDR3 spans 14 amino acids.

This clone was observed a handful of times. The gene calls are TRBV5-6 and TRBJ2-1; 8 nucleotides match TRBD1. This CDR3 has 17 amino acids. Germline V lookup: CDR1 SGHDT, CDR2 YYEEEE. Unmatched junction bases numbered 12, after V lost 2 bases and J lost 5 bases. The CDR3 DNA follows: TGTGCCAGCAGCTTTTCCCCTGACAGGGGTAGTGACAATGAGCAGTTCTTC. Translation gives CASSFSPDRGSDNEQFF.

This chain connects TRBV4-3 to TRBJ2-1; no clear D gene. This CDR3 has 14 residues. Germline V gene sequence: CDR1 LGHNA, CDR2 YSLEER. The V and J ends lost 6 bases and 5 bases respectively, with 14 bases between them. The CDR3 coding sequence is TGCGCCAGCAGTCCACTTACGGCAAACAATGAGCAGTTCTTC. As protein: CASSPLTANNEQFF.

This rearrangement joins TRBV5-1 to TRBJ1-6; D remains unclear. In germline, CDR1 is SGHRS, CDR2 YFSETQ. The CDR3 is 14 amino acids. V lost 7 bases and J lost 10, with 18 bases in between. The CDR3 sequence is CASRPTAQKSPLHF. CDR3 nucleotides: TGCGCCAGCCGGCCCACCGCCCAGAAATCACCCCTCCACTTT.

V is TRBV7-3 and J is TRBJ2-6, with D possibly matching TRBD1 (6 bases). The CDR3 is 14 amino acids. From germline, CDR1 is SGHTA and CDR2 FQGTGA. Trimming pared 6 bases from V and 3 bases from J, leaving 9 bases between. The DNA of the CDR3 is TGTGCCAGCAGACAGGGTTTTGGGGCCAACGTCCTGACTTTC. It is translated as CASRQGFGANVLTF.

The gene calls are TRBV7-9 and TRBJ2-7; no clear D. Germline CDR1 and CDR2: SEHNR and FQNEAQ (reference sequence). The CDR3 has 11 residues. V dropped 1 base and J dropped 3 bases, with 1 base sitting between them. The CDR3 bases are TGTGCCAGCAGCTTAGACTACGAGCAGTACTTC. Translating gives CASSLDYEQYF.

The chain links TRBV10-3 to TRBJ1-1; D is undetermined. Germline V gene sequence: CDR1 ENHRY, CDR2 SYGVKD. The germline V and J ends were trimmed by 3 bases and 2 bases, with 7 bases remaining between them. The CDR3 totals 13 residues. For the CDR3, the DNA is TGTGCCATCAGTGACGTCGCAAACACTGAAGCTTTCTTT. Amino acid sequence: CAISDVANTEAFF.

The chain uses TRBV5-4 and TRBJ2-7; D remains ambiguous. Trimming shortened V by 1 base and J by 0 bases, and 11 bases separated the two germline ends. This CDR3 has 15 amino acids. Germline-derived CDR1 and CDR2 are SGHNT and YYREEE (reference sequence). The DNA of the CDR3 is TGTGCCAGCAGCTTGTATGGCGTTAGCTCCTACGAGCAGTACTTC. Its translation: CASSLYGVSSYEQYF.

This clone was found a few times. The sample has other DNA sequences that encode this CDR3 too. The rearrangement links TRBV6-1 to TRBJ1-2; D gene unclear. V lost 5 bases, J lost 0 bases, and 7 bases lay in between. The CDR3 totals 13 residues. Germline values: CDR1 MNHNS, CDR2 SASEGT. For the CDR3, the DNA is TGTGCCAGCAGTAGGGCCCCTAACTATGGCTACACCTTC. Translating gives CASSRAPNYGYTF.

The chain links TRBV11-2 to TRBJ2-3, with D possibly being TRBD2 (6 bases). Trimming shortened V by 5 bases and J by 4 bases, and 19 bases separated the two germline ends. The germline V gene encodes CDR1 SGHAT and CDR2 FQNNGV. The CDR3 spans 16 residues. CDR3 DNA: TGTGCCAGCAGCACCCCTGGGGGGAAGGATTCAGATACGCAGTATTTT. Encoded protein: CASSTPGGKDSDTQYF.

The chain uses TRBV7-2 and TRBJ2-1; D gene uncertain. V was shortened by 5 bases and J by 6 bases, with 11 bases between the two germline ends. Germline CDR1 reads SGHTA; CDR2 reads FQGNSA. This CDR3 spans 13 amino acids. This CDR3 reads CASSIKGFNEQFF. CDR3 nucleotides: TGTGCCAGCAGCATTAAGGGATTCAATGAGCAGTTCTTC.

The CDR3 DNA is TGTGCCAGCTCACCACAACCCGGACAGAACTACGAGCAGTACTTC. Protein product: CASSPQPGQNYEQYF. The chain links TRBV18 to TRBJ2-7, with D perhaps matching TRBD1 (6 bases). CDR3 length equals 15 residues. Germline lookup yields CDR1 KGHSH and CDR2 LQKENI. V lost 1 base and J lost 3, with 13 bases in between.

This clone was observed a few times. This chain's CDR3 is CASSPGVQEHNSPLHF. CDR3 sequence (DNA): TGTGCCAGCAGCCCAGGGGTTCAAGAGCATAATTCACCCCTCCACTTT. This rearrangement joins TRBV5-5 to TRBJ1-6; maybe TRBD1 (6 bases). Germline V gives CDR1 SGHKS, CDR2 YYEKEE (reference sequence). Trimming pared 4 bases from V and 5 bases from J, leaving 16 bases between. The CDR3 runs to 16 residues.

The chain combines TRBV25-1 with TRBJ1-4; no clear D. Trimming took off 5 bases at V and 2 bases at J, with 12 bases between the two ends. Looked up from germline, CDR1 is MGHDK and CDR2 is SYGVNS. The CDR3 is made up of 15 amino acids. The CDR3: CASSTQDNTNEKLFF. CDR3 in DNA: TGTGCCAGCAGTACACAAGACAACACTAATGAAAAACTGTTTTTT. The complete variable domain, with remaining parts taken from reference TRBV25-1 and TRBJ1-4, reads EADIYQTPRYLVIGTGKKITLECSQTMGHDKMYWYQQDPGMELHLIHYSYGVNSTEKGDLSSESTVSRIRTEHFPLTLESARPSHTSQYLCASSTQDNTNEKLFFGSGTQLSVL.

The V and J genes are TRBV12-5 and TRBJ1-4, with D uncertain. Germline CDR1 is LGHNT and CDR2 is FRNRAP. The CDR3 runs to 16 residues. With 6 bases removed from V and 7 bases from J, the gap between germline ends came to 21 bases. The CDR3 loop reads CASGPAGLAVAEKLFF. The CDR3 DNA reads TGTGCTAGTGGCCCGGCTGGGCTAGCCGTGGCTGAAAAACTGTTTTTT.

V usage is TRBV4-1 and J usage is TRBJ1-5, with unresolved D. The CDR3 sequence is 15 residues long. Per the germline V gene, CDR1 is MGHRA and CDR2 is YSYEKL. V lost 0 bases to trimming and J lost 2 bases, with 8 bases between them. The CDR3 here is CASSQDRIGNQPQHF. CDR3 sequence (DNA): TGCGCCAGCAGCCAAGATCGGATCGGCAATCAGCCCCAGCATTTT.

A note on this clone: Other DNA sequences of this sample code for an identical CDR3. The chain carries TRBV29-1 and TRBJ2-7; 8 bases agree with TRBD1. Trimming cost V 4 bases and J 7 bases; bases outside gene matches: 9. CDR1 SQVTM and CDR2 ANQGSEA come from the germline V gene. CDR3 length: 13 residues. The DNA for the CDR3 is TGCAGCGTTGCTGGGCAGGGGGCGCGTGAGCAGTACTTC. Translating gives CSVAGQGAREQYF.